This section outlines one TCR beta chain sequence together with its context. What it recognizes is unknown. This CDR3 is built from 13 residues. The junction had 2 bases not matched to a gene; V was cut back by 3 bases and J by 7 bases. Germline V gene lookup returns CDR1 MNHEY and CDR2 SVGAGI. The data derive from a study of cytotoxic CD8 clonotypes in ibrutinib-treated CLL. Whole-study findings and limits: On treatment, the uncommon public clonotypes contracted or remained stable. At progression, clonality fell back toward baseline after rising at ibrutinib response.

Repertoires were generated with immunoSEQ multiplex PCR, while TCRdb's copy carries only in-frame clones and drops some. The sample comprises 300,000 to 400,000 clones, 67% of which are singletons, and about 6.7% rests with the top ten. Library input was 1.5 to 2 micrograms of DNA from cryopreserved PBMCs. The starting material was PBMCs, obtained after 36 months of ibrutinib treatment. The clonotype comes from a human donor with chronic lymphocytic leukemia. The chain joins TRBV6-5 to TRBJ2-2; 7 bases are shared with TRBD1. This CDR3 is CASSYTGVGELFF. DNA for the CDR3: TGTGCCAGCAGTTATACAGGGGTCGGGGAGCTGTTTTTT.